This entry is about one T cell receptor beta chain. Only a few counts were recorded for this clonotype. Its antigen is not yet known. It has no much larger one-base neighbor in the sample; base qualities were not kept. This sample's treatment or condition label indicates: allogeneic hematopoietic cell transplantation with graft depleted of TCRalphabeta T cells and CD19 B cells. TCRalphabeta/CD19-depleted allogeneic hematopoietic cell grafts were given to the transplant recipients, all of whom were children. These data come from a study of T-cell reconstitution after alpha-beta-depleted transplantation in children (TCRdb year 2016). General notes on the study: Using TCR repertoire profiling, the study quantitatively followed how T-cell immune reconstitution unfolded in children after TCRalphabeta/CD19-depleted allogeneic hematopoietic cell transplantation.

Summary of the overall study and its limitations: In some patients, high TCRbeta diversity at day 60 was attributed to recipient T cells and intrathymic progenitors that had survived conditioning. The apparently early alphabetaT-cell count recovery about two months after transplant was reportedly dependent on only several hundred rapidly expanded clones derived from non-depleted graft cells. Hyperexpanded clone frequencies declined over subsequent months; after one year, T-cell counts and TCRbeta diversity were mostly attributed to newly produced T cells.

The germline V end is reduced by 0 bases and the J end by 2 bases; junction bases left unmatched: 9. Counted from cysteine to phenylalanine, this CDR3 has 17 amino acids. The only DNA kept is the CDR3, 51 bases in frame from the first base. From a lookup of the germline V gene (reference sequence), CDR1 and CDR2 are LNHNV and YYDKDF. Libraries were built with PCR. Sequencing instrument: Illumina HiSeq 2500. TCR library preparation used molecular barcoding, with unique molecular identifiers applied to normalize quantification of the TCRbeta repertoire. In TCRdb, the public reads were trimmed at Q25 with fastp and aligned with MiXCR, with productive beta chains retained. For every CDR3 protein sequence, its rows merge into one entry that carries the most common genes and DNA. The sample includes approximately 250,000 distinct CDR3 sequences, with over 20% observed a single time. Roughly 2.6% of the sample is in the top ten clones.

This specimen was PBMCs, taken before TCRalphabeta/CD19-depleted stem cell transplant. This clonotype was obtained from a girl aged 2-10 years with Fanconi anemia, due to receive a stem cell transplant. The rearranged segments are TRBV15 and TRBJ2-5; a stretch of 7 junction bases matches TRBD2. CDR3 protein: CATSRDRILAAQETQYF. The sequenced DNA: TGTGCCACCAGCAGAGATAGGATCCTAGCGGCGCAAGAGACCCAGTACTTC.